The rows below give T cell receptor beta chains drawn from one sample of a study of Ad26.COV2.S vaccination and SARS-CoV-2 variants. Assay used: immunoSEQ multiplex PCR; TCRdb lists only in-frame clones, some missing. The repertoire has under 550,000 clones, about 93% of them found once; the top ten carry 12%. The specimen comprised peripheral blood, sampled in a trial of Ad26.COV2.S vaccine versus placebo. Receptors were obtained from a person aged 18-60 years who received the Ad26.COV2.S COVID-19 vaccine or a placebo. Both conserved end residues are part of each CDR3. A D gene is named only where the DNA matches it firmly. Where a row states a size, it is once, few, many or the class of an expanded clone; other rows omit it.

J gene,D gene,clone size,V gene,CDR3 DNA,CDR3 protein
TRBJ2-3,NA,once,TRBV4-2,TGTGCCAGCAGCCAAGATGGGGGCCTAGCAGATACTAGCACAGATACGCAGTATTTT,CASSQDGGLADTSTDTQYF
TRBJ2-7,NA,once,TRBV6-4,TGTGCAAGAGGTCTCAGGGACATTGCTTCCTACGAGCAGTACTTC,CARGLRDIASYEQYF
TRBJ2-7,NA,once,TRBV6-5,TGTGCCAGCAGTATTGGTCACCGCTCCTACGAGCAGTACTTC,CASSIGHRSYEQYF
TRBJ2-7,TRBD1,NA,TRBV14,TGTGCCAGCAGCCAGCGGACAGGCCAGGGGAGATGGGAGCAGTACTTC,CASSQRTGQGRWEQYF
TRBJ1-1,NA,NA,TRBV19,TGTGCCAGTAGTACCGATAGACAGTTTGAAGCTTTCTTT,CASSTDRQFEAFF
TRBJ2-1,NA,NA,TRBV3-1/TRBV3-2,TGTGCCAGCAGGGGGGGGCGGAAGAGTGAGCAGTTCTTC,CASRGGRKSEQFF
TRBJ2-1,NA,NA,TRBV27,TGTGCCAGCAGTTCGTCAGGGGGGGGTGGTGAGCAGTTCTTC,CASSSSGGGGEQFF
TRBJ2-3,TRBD2,NA,TRBV18,TGTGCCAGCTCAGGACTGCCTAGCGGACTAAGCACAGATACGCAGTATTTT,CASSGLPSGLSTDTQYF
TRBJ2-3,NA,NA,TRBV30,TGTGCCTGGAGCCGATCCGGGACTCACACAGATACGCAGTATTTT,CAWSRSGTHTDTQYF
TRBJ1-2,TRBD1,few,TRBV30,TGTGCCTGGAGCGAGGACAGGGTATACACCTTC,CAWSEDRVYTF
TRBJ2-1,NA,once,TRBV10-3,TGTGCCATCAGTCATACCGGAACTCACAATGAGCAGTTCTTC,CAISHTGTHNEQFF
TRBJ1-1,NA,NA,TRBV3-1/TRBV3-2,TGTGCCAGCAGCCAAGATCCGGGTAGGGCTTTCTTT,CASSQDPGRAFF
TRBJ1-1,NA,NA,TRBV27,TGTGCCAGCAGTTCTTGGGGAACAGGCGGAACTGAAGCTTTCTTT,CASSSWGTGGTEAFF
TRBJ2-5,TRBD2,NA,TRBV18,TGTGCCAGCTCGCCTGGACTAGCGGGAGGCATACAAGAGACCCAGTACTTC,CASSPGLAGGIQETQYF
TRBJ2-3,TRBD2,NA,TRBV9,TGTGCCAGCAGCCAAGGGACCGCGGGGGCAGATACGCAGTATTTT,CASSQGTAGADTQYF
TRBJ2-7,NA,NA,TRBV18,TGTGCCAGCTCACCCTACGGTTCCAGCCGGTCCTACGAGCAGTACTTC,CASSPYGSSRSYEQYF
TRBJ1-1,NA,NA,TRBV5-1,TGCGCCAGCAGAGACCAGTTGAACACTGAAGCTTTCTTT,CASRDQLNTEAFF
TRBJ2-1,TRBD2,NA,TRBV6-1,TGTGCCAGCAGTGAAGTGGCTAGCGGGAATCGTGAGCAGTTCTTC,CASSEVASGNREQFF
TRBJ2-7,NA,NA,TRBV9,TGTGCCAGCAGCGTAGAGGAGACATCCTACGAGCAGTACTTC,CASSVEETSYEQYF
TRBJ2-1,TRBD1,NA,TRBV12-3/TRBV12-4,TGTGCCAGCAGTGAACAGGGGAATGAGCAGTTCTTC,CASSEQGNEQFF
TRBJ2-1,TRBD2,NA,TRBV6-5,TGTGCCAGCAGTTATCTCGCGGGGGGCTACAATGAGCAGTTCTTC,CASSYLAGGYNEQFF
TRBJ2-1,TRBD1,NA,TRBV29-1,TGCAGCGTGAGACAGGGTCCGGGGCATGAGCAGTTCTTC,CSVRQGPGHEQFF
TRBJ2-7,NA,NA,TRBV21-1,TGTGCCAGCAGCAAAGTGGGGGGACAGGGGTGCGGCGAGCAGTACTTC,CASSKVGGQGCGEQYF
TRBJ2-2,NA,NA,TRBV6-2/TRBV6-3,TGTGCCAGCAGTTTGGGCCCCGGGGAGCTGTTTTTT,CASSLGPGELFF
TRBJ2-2,NA,NA,TRBV9,TGTGCCAGCAGCCCCGGACGGATTCCCACCGGGGAGCTGTTTTTT,CASSPGRIPTGELFF
TRBJ1-1,NA,NA,TRBV11-2,TGTGCCAGCAGCTTAGCCCAGTACACTGAAGCTTTCTTT,CASSLAQYTEAFF
TRBJ2-3,TRBD1,NA,TRBV4-3,TGCGCCAGCAGCGACCACCTAACAGGGGGCCGTGCAGATACGCAGTATTTT,CASSDHLTGGRADTQYF
TRBJ2-1,NA,NA,TRBV7-2,TGTGCCAGCTCATTAGGGGTCTCCTACCCATACAATGAGCAGTTCTTC,CASSLGVSYPYNEQFF
TRBJ2-3,NA,NA,TRBV30,TGTGCCTGGTTGGGGGTGGATACGCAGTATTTT,CAWLGVDTQYF
TRBJ2-7,NA,NA,TRBV12-3/TRBV12-4,TGTGCCAGCAGCCTCGCCCCTCAGGGGAGGCAGTACTTC,CASSLAPQGRQYF
TRBJ1-2,TRBD1,NA,TRBV5-4,TGTGCCAGCCATAGCGGGACAGTAATTAACTATGGCTACACCTTC,CASHSGTVINYGYTF
TRBJ2-2,TRBD2,NA,TRBV7-2,TGTGCCAGCAGAAGACTAGCGGGAGGGCCCGGGGAGCTGTTTTTT,CASRRLAGGPGELFF
TRBJ2-1,TRBD2,NA,TRBV27,TGTGCCAGCAGTTTATTCCCAGCGGGAGTTCAAGAGCAGTTCTTC,CASSLFPAGVQEQFF
TRBJ2-5,TRBD2,NA,TRBV7-7,TGTGCTAGCAGCTTAGGACTAGCAACGCAGGAGACCCAGTACTTC,CASSLGLATQETQYF
TRBJ2-5,TRBD1,NA,TRBV7-9,TGTGCCAGCAGTTCCACAGGGGGCGCGAGGGAGACCCAGTACTTC,CASSSTGGARETQYF